This TCR beta chain was recorded in a study of tumor-infiltrating lymphocytes in localized non-small cell lung cancer. Comments on this clone: Antigen specificity is unknown. Possible read error: a much larger clone is one base away.

Repertoires were generated with immunoSEQ multiplex PCR, while TCRdb's copy carries only in-frame clones and drops some. This sample carries over 15,000 clones, approximately 49% of them seen once, and the ten largest clones take about a sixth. The V gene's germline CDR1 is MNHNY and CDR2 SVGAGI (reference sequence). This CDR3 is built from 13 residues. V lost 6 bases and J lost 2; bases outside the gene matches: 3. Study conclusions and caveats: Tumor T-cell fraction was not associated with recurrence-free survival. TCR sequencing covered a subset of patients with enough tissue.

The source of this sequence is a human donor with non-small cell lung cancer. The rearrangement uses TRBV6-6 and TRBJ1-2; 7 bases line up with TRBD1. The sequencing input was lung tumor tissue. CDR3 in amino acids: CASRKQGNYGYTF. The CDR3 coding sequence is TGTGCCAGCAGAAAACAGGGGAACTATGGCTACACCTTC.